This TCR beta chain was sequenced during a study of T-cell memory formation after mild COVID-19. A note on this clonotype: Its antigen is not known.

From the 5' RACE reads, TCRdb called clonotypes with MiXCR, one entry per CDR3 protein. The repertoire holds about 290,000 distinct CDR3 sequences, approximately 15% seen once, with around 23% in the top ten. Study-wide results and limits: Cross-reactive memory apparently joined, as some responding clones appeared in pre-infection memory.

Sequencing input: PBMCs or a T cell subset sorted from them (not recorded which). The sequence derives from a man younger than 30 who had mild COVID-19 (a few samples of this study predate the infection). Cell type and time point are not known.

This chain's CDR3 is CASSFTGFNEQFF. The CDR3 coding sequence is TGCGCCAGCAGCTTCACAGGGTTCAATGAGCAGTTCTTC. The V gene is TRBV5-1, the J gene TRBJ2-1; a possible D gene is TRBD1 (6 bases). In germline, CDR1 is SGHRS, CDR2 YFSETQ. CDR3 length equals 13 residues. The V and J ends lost 2 bases and 6 bases respectively, with 9 bases between them.